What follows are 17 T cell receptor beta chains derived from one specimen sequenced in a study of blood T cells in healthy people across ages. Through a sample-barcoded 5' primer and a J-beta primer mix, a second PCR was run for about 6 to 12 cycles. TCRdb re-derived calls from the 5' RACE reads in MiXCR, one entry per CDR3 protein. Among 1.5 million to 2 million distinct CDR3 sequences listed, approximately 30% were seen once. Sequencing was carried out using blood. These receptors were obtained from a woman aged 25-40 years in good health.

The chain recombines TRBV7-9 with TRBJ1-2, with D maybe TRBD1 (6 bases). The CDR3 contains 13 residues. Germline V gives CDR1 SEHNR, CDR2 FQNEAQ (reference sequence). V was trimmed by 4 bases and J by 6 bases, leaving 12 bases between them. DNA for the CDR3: TGTGCCAGCAGCTCGTGGGGGGCGGATGGCTACACCTTC. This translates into CASSSWGADGYTF.

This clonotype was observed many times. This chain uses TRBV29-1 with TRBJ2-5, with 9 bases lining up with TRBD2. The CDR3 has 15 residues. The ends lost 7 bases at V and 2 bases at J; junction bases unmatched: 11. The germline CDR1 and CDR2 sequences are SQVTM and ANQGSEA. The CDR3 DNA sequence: TGCAGCGCCCCTCCAACCCTAGCGGGACAAGAGACCCAGTACTTC. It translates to CSAPPTLAGQETQYF.

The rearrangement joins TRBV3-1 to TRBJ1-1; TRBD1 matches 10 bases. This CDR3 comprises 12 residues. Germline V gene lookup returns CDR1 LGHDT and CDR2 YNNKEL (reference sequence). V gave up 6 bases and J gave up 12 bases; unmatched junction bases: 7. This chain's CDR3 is CASSPPGQGPFF. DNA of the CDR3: TGTGCCAGCAGTCCTCCGGGACAGGGGCCTTTCTTT.

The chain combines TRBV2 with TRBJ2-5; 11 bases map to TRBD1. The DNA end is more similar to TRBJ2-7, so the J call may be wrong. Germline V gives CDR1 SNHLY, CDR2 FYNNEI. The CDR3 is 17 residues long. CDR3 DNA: TGTGCCAGCAGTGCGGTTTCAGCGGGACAGGGGGTCTACGAGCAGTACTTC. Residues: CASSAVSAGQGVYEQYF.

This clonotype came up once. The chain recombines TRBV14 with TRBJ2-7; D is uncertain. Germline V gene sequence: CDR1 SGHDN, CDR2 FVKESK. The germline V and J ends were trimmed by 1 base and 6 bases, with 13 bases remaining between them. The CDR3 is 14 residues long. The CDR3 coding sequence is TGTGCCAGCAGCCAAGGGTCACCCGCCTCCGAGCAGTACTTC. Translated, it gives CASSQGSPASEQYF.

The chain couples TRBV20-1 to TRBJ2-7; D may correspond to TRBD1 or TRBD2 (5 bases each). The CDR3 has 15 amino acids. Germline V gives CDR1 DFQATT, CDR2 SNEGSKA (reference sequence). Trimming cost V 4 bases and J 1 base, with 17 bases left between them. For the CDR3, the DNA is TGCAGTGCTACCCTGGGACCTCGATTGTCCTACGAGCAGTACTTC. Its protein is CSATLGPRLSYEQYF.

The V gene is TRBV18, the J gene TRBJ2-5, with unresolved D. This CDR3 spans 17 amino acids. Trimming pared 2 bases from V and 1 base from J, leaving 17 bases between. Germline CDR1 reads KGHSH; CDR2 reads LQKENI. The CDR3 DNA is TGTGCCAGCTCACCAAATGCTGGCAGGATACTCCAAGAGACCCAGTACTTC. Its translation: CASSPNAGRILQETQYF.

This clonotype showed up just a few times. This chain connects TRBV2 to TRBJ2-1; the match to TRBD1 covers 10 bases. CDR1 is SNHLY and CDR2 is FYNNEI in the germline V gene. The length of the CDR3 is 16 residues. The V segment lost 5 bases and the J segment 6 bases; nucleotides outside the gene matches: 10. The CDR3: CASSRRGDRGGNEQFF. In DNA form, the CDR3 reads TGTGCCAGCAGTCGGAGGGGGGACAGGGGTGGCAATGAGCAGTTCTTC.

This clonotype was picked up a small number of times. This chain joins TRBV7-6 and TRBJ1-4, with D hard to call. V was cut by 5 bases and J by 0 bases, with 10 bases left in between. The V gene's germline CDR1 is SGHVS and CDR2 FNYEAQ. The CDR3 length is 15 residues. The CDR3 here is CASSPNVATNEKLFF. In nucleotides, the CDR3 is TGTGCCAGCAGCCCTAACGTGGCAACTAATGAAAAACTGTTTTTT.

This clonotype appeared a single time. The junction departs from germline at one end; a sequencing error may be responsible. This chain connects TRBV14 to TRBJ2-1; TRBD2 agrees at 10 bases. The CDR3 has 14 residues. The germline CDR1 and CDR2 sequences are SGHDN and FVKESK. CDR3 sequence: CASSPLAGMDEQLF. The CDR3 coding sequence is TGTGCCAGCAGCCCACTAGCGGGAATGGATGAGCAGTTATTC.

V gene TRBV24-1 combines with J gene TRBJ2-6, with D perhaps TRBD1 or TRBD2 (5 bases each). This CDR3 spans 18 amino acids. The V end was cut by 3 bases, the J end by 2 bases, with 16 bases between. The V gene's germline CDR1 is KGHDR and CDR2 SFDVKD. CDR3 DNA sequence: TGTGCCACCAGTGATCGTTCTCTTCGGGACCCTGGGGCCAACGTCCTGACTTTC. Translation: CATSDRSLRDPGANVLTF.

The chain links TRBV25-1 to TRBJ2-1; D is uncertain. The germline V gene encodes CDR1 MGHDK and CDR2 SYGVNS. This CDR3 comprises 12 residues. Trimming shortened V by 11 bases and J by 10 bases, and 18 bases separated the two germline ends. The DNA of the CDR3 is TGTGCCGTTTCCTTAGCTGTGGGAGAGCAGTTCTTC. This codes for CAVSLAVGEQFF.

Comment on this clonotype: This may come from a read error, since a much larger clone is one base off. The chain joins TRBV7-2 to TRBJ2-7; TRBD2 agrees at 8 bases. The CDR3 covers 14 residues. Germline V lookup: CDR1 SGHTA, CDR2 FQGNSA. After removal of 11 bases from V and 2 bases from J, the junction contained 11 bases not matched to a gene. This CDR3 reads CAGGKTSDPYEQYF. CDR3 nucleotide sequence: TGTGCCGGCGGCAAGACTAGCGATCCCTACGAGCAGTACTTC.

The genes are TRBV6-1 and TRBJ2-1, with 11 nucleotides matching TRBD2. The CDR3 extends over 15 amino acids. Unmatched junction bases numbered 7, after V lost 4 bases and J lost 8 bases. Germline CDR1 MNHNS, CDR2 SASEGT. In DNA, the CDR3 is TGTGCCAGCAGTGTAGCGGGGGGGGAGGGGGATGAGCAGTTCTTC. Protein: CASSVAGGEGDEQFF.

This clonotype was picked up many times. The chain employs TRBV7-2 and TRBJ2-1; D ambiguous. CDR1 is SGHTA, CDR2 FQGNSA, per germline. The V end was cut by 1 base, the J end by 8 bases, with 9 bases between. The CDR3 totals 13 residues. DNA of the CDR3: TGTGCCAGCAGCTTAGTCATTAGGGATGAGCAGTTCTTC. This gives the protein CASSLVIRDEQFF.

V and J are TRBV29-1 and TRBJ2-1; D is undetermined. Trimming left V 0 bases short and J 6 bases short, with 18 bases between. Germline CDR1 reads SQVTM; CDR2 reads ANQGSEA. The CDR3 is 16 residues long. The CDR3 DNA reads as TGCAGCGTTGAAGATCAGAGGTCAGGCCACTGCAATGAGCAGTTCTTC. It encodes CSVEDQRSGHCNEQFF.

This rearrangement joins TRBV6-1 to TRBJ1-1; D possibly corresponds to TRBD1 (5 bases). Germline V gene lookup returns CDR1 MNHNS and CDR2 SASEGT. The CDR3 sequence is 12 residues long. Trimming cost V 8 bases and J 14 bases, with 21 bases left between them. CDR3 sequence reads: CASGGADRKAFF. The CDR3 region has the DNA TGTGCCAGCGGTGGGGCGGACCGCAAGGCCTTCTTT.